This TCR beta chain was captured by sequencing in a study of beta chain features in type 1 diabetes. The whole isolated RNA underwent reverse transcription, so sequencing captured expressed TCRB transcripts. Repertoires were generated with immunoSEQ multiplex PCR, while TCRdb's copy carries only in-frame clones and drops some. The sample carries hundreds of thousands of clones, 11% recorded once. This CDR3 has 15 amino acids. Unmatched junction bases numbered 3, after V lost 4 bases and J lost 1 base. CDR1 and CDR2 from the germline V gene are SGHKS and YYEKEE (reference sequence). The origin of this receptor is a woman under 40 in good health. Material for sequencing was naive CD4+ T cells from blood. The J gene is TRBJ1-5, the V gene TRBV5-5; 9 positions agree with TRBD1. The CDR3 loop reads CASSPGQGSNQPQHF. CDR3 DNA: TGTGCCAGCAGCCCAGGACAGGGGAGCAATCAGCCCCAGCATTTT.